The 26 T cell receptor beta chains below come from one sample, sequenced in a study of T cell responses to AZD1222 COVID-19 vaccine. Assay used: immunoSEQ multiplex PCR; TCRdb lists only in-frame clones, some missing. The sample gives roughly 190,000 clones, just over 90% of which show up once; around 3.8% is in the top ten. The material was peripheral blood, obtained on day 0 of AZD1222 vaccination. Receptors originate from an adult in good health.

J is TRBJ1-5 and V is TRBV6-5; possibly TRBD1 for D (5 bases). Germline CDR1 MNHEY, CDR2 SVGAGI. Trimming removed 6 bases at V and 5 bases at J, with 17 bases between. The CDR3 runs 15 residues. The CDR3 nucleotides are TGTGCCAGCAGGAAGCTATGGGAGGGGTATCAGCCCCAGCATTTT. Protein sequence: CASRKLWEGYQPQHF.

This rearrangement joins TRBV5-5 to TRBJ2-5; unclear D gene. The germline gives CDR1 SGHKS, CDR2 YYEKEE (reference sequence). V was shortened by 2 bases and J by 2 bases, with 7 bases between the two germline ends. This CDR3 has 13 amino acids. CDR3 sequence: CASSFQIQETQYF. The CDR3 nucleotides are TGTGCCAGCAGCTTCCAGATTCAAGAGACCCAGTACTTC. The variable domain in full, completed from reference TRBV5-5 and TRBJ2-5, reads DAGVTQSPTHLIKTRGQQVTLRCSPISGHKSVSWYQQVLGQGPQFIFQYYEKEERGRGNFPDRFSARQFPNYSSELNVNALLLGDSALYLCASSFQIQETQYFGPGTRLLVL.

This sequence joins TRBV14 and TRBJ1-3; D is uncertain. V was cut by 0 bases and J by 9 bases, with 12 bases left in between. This CDR3 comprises 14 residues. Germline V gives CDR1 SGHDN, CDR2 FVKESK. The CDR3 sequence: CASSQDHSVSTIYF. The CDR3 nucleotides read TGTGCCAGCAGCCAAGATCACAGCGTATCCACCATATATTTT.

The rearrangement uses TRBV18 and TRBJ1-5, with TRBD1 identical over 7 bases. CDR3 length equals 18 residues. The V gene's germline CDR1 is KGHSH and CDR2 LQKENI. After removal of 5 bases from V and 3 bases from J, the junction contained 16 bases not matched to a gene. Here the CDR3 DNA reads TGTGCCAGCTCAACGAGCCCCGTGGCCAGGGGGGTCAATCAGCCCCAGCATTTT. It is translated as CASSTSPVARGVNQPQHF.

The gene calls are TRBV12-3 or TRBV12-4 and TRBJ2-5; D not resolved. The CDR3 contains 12 residues. Trimming took 2 bases from V and 5 from J, leaving 6 bases between them. DNA of the CDR3: TGTGCCAGCAGTTTACTAACCGAGACCCAGTACTTC. This gives the protein CASSLLTETQYF.

In nucleotides, the CDR3 is TGCGCCAGCAGCTTGGGTCCGGGGCTATCTAAAATGAACACTGAAGCTTTCTTT. Protein: CASSLGPGLSKMNTEAFF. V is TRBV5-1 and J is TRBJ1-1, with D perhaps TRBD1 (5 bases). The CDR3 is made up of 18 amino acids. Germline V gene lookup returns CDR1 SGHRS and CDR2 YFSETQ. The germline V and J ends were trimmed by 0 bases and 0 bases, with 18 bases remaining between them.

The chain couples TRBV6-5 to TRBJ2-7; 7 bases fit TRBD2. The length of the CDR3 is 13 residues. Germline lookup yields CDR1 MNHEY and CDR2 SVGAGI. Trimming removed 6 bases from V and 4 bases from J; junction bases left unmatched: 6. The CDR3 protein is CASRPDSGYEQYF. The CDR3 DNA is TGTGCCAGCAGACCCGATAGCGGGTACGAGCAGTACTTC.

This chain uses TRBV5-6 with TRBJ1-3; D is ambiguous. Trimming stripped 0 bases from V and 4 bases from J, with 8 bases between. Germline V gives CDR1 SGHDT, CDR2 YYEEEE. The CDR3 totals 14 residues. The CDR3 loop reads CASSLEGRGNTIYF. As DNA, the CDR3 is TGTGCCAGCAGCTTGGAAGGGCGCGGAAACACCATATATTTT.

The J gene is TRBJ1-1, the V gene TRBV6-1; TRBD1 agrees at 11 bases. Germline V gene sequence: CDR1 MNHNS, CDR2 SASEGT. The trim removed 3 bases at V and 11 bases at J, leaving 8 bases unmatched. The CDR3 runs to 14 residues. CDR3 sequence: CASSDPGQGVGAFF. CDR3 in DNA: TGTGCCAGCAGTGACCCGGGACAGGGGGTAGGGGCTTTCTTT.

The rearrangement links TRBV10-3 to TRBJ2-7, with D perhaps assigned TRBD1 or TRBD2 (5 bases each). V was cut by 10 bases and J by 6 bases, with 19 bases left in between. Germline loops: CDR1 ENHRY, CDR2 SYGVKD. This CDR3 has 13 amino acids. The CDR3 sequence: CATHIDGASEQYF. In nucleotides, the CDR3 is TGTGCCACCCACATAGACGGGGCTAGCGAGCAGTACTTC.

The V and J genes are TRBV6-5 and TRBJ1-3; D not certain. CDR1 MNHEY and CDR2 SVGAGI come from the germline V gene. V lost 2 bases to trimming and J lost 2 bases, with 10 bases between them. The CDR3 sequence is 15 residues long. The CDR3 sequence is CASSYVSGAGNTIYF. For the CDR3, the DNA is TGTGCCAGCAGTTACGTGAGCGGGGCTGGAAACACCATATATTTT.

This chain joins TRBV19 and TRBJ2-7; 8 bases align to TRBD1. CDR1 is LNHDA, CDR2 SQIVND, per germline (reference sequence). Trimming took 9 bases from V and 3 from J; bases not matched to a gene: 7. The length of the CDR3 is 13 residues. The CDR3 reads CARSSGQDYEQYF. In DNA, the CDR3 is TGTGCCAGAAGTTCGGGACAGGACTACGAGCAGTACTTC.

The DNA of the CDR3 is TGTGCCAGCAGCTTTGGGACCGGGACAGGGCACACTGAAGCTTTCTTT. Residues: CASSFGTGTGHTEAFF. The V gene is TRBV5-4, the J gene TRBJ1-1; TRBD1 matches at 9 bases. V trimming: 2 bases; J trimming: 3 bases; junction bases outside the gene matches: 8. CDR1 and CDR2 from the germline V gene are SGHNT and YYREEE (reference sequence). The CDR3 extends over 16 amino acids.

This chain connects TRBV15 to TRBJ1-1, with 7 bases aligning to TRBD1. This CDR3 has 14 residues. Germline assignment: CDR1 LNHNV and CDR2 YYDKDF (reference sequence). V shed 5 bases, J shed 5 bases, and the junction held 8 bases outside the gene matches. The CDR3 DNA is TGTGCCACCAGCTTGACAGGGAGGGTGACTGAAGCTTTCTTT. The encoded protein is CATSLTGRVTEAFF.

This chain joins TRBV10-3 and TRBJ2-2; TRBD1 matches 10 bases. Germline CDR1 and CDR2: ENHRY and SYGVKD. The ends lost 7 bases at V and 3 bases at J; junction bases unmatched: 5. The CDR3 consists of 15 residues. The CDR3 nucleotides are TGTGCCATCAACCCCGGGACAGGGGACACCGGGGAGCTGTTTTTT. Translating it yields CAINPGTGDTGELFF.

The CDR3 DNA is TGTGCCAGCTCACCGGTCAAAACCGCGGGGGAGCAGTACTTC. It yields the protein CASSPVKTAGEQYF. The V gene is TRBV18, the J gene TRBJ2-7; D may be TRBD2 (6 bases). Trimming stripped 3 bases from V and 7 bases from J, with 16 bases between. This CDR3 has 14 residues. The germline gives CDR1 KGHSH, CDR2 LQKENI.

V gene TRBV12-3 or TRBV12-4 combines with J gene TRBJ1-1, with D hard to call. The V gene lost 1 base and the J gene lost 7 bases, with 4 bases spanning the gap. The CDR3 loop spans 11 amino acids. The CDR3 DNA is TGTGCCAGCAGTTTAGGCAATGAAGCTTTCTTT. It translates to CASSLGNEAFF.

CDR3 amino acids: CASSVEDRGGNTIYF. The CDR3 bases are TGTGCCAGCAGCGTAGAAGACAGAGGTGGAAACACCATATATTTT. This chain joins TRBV9 and TRBJ1-3, with D possibly TRBD1 on 5 matching bases. Trimming took 0 bases from V and 3 from J, leaving 10 bases between them. Germline lookup yields CDR1 SGDLS and CDR2 YYNGEE. The CDR3 has 15 residues.

This chain joins TRBV19 and TRBJ1-1; D is possibly TRBD1 (5 bases). The V and J ends lost 3 bases and 5 bases respectively, with 10 bases between them. This CDR3 has 13 amino acids. The germline CDR1 and CDR2 sequences are LNHDA and SQIVND (reference sequence). The CDR3 coding sequence is TGTGCCAGTAGTATCAGGGTCGGGACTGAAGCTTTCTTT. Its translation: CASSIRVGTEAFF.

The rearrangement joins TRBV13 to TRBJ1-2; 7 bases agree with TRBD1. V shed 3 bases and J 4 bases; nucleotides not matched to a gene: 8. In germline, CDR1 is PRHDT, CDR2 FYEKMQ (reference sequence). The CDR3 length is 15 residues. CDR3 bases: TGTGCCAGCAGCTTTAAGGGACAGTGGATCTATGGCTACACCTTC. Translating gives CASSFKGQWIYGYTF. Full variable domain (outside the CDR3, taken from reference TRBV13 and TRBJ1-2): AAGVIQSPRHLIKEKRETATLKCYPIPRHDTVYWYQQGPGQDPQFLISFYEKMQSDKGSIPDRFSAQQFSDYHSELNMSSLELGDSALYFCASSFKGQWIYGYTFGSGTRLTVV.

The J gene is TRBJ2-5, the V gene TRBV7-2; TRBD1 or TRBD2 may be the D gene (5 bases each). CDR3 length: 12 residues. Germline V CDR1 and CDR2: SGHTA, FQGNSA. V gave up 11 bases and J gave up 7 bases, with 17 bases separating them. CDR3 nucleotide sequence: TGTGCCCGCTTAGAGGGGTCGGGGACCCAGTACTTC. Translation: CARLEGSGTQYF.

The chain is built from TRBV4-1 and TRBJ1-5, with unresolved D. The CDR3 is made up of 13 amino acids. Germline V gene data show CDR1 as MGHRA and CDR2 as YSYEKL. Between the trimmed V and J ends, which lost 3 bases and 7 bases, there was a span of 10 bases. CDR3 region: CASSHVEGQPQHF. The CDR3 DNA reads TGCGCCAGCAGCCATGTCGAGGGACAGCCCCAGCATTTT.

This chain's CDR3 is CASSLGDAWGGELFF. CDR3 in DNA: TGTGCCAGCAGCTTGGGGGACGCATGGGGCGGGGAGCTGTTTTTT. The chain couples TRBV7-6 to TRBJ2-2; TRBD1 or TRBD2 may be the D gene (5 bases each). The CDR3 loop spans 15 amino acids. V was shortened by 3 bases and J by 7 bases, with 15 bases between the two germline ends. From germline, CDR1 is SGHVS and CDR2 FNYEAQ.

The table lists this clone with a count of one. The chain links TRBV27 to TRBJ2-1; weak D call: TRBD1 (6 bases). Per the germline V gene, CDR1 is MNHEY and CDR2 is SMNVEV (reference sequence). The V and J ends lost 10 bases and 7 bases respectively, with 17 bases between them. CDR3 length equals 13 residues. The CDR3 coding sequence is TGTGCCACCTCGGGCCAGGACAGAAATGAGCAGTTCTTC. Encoded protein: CATSGQDRNEQFF.

J is TRBJ2-5 and V is TRBV15; TRBD1 might be the D (5 bases). Germline CDR1 is LNHNV and CDR2 is YYDKDF (reference sequence). The V end was cut by 8 bases, the J end by 5 bases, with 15 bases between. The CDR3 has 13 residues. CDR3 loop: CATCQGILETQYF. CDR3 coding DNA: TGTGCCACCTGCCAGGGCATTTTGGAGACCCAGTACTTC.

V is TRBV5-8 and J is TRBJ1-5; 12 bases align to TRBD1. This CDR3 region has 17 residues. The V segment lost 3 bases and the J segment 5 bases; nucleotides outside the gene matches: 9. Germline V gene data show CDR1 as SGHTS and CDR2 as YDEGEE. CDR3 region: CASSSVGQGAGDQPQHF. Here the CDR3 DNA reads TGTGCCAGCAGCTCAGTGGGACAGGGGGCGGGCGATCAGCCCCAGCATTTT.